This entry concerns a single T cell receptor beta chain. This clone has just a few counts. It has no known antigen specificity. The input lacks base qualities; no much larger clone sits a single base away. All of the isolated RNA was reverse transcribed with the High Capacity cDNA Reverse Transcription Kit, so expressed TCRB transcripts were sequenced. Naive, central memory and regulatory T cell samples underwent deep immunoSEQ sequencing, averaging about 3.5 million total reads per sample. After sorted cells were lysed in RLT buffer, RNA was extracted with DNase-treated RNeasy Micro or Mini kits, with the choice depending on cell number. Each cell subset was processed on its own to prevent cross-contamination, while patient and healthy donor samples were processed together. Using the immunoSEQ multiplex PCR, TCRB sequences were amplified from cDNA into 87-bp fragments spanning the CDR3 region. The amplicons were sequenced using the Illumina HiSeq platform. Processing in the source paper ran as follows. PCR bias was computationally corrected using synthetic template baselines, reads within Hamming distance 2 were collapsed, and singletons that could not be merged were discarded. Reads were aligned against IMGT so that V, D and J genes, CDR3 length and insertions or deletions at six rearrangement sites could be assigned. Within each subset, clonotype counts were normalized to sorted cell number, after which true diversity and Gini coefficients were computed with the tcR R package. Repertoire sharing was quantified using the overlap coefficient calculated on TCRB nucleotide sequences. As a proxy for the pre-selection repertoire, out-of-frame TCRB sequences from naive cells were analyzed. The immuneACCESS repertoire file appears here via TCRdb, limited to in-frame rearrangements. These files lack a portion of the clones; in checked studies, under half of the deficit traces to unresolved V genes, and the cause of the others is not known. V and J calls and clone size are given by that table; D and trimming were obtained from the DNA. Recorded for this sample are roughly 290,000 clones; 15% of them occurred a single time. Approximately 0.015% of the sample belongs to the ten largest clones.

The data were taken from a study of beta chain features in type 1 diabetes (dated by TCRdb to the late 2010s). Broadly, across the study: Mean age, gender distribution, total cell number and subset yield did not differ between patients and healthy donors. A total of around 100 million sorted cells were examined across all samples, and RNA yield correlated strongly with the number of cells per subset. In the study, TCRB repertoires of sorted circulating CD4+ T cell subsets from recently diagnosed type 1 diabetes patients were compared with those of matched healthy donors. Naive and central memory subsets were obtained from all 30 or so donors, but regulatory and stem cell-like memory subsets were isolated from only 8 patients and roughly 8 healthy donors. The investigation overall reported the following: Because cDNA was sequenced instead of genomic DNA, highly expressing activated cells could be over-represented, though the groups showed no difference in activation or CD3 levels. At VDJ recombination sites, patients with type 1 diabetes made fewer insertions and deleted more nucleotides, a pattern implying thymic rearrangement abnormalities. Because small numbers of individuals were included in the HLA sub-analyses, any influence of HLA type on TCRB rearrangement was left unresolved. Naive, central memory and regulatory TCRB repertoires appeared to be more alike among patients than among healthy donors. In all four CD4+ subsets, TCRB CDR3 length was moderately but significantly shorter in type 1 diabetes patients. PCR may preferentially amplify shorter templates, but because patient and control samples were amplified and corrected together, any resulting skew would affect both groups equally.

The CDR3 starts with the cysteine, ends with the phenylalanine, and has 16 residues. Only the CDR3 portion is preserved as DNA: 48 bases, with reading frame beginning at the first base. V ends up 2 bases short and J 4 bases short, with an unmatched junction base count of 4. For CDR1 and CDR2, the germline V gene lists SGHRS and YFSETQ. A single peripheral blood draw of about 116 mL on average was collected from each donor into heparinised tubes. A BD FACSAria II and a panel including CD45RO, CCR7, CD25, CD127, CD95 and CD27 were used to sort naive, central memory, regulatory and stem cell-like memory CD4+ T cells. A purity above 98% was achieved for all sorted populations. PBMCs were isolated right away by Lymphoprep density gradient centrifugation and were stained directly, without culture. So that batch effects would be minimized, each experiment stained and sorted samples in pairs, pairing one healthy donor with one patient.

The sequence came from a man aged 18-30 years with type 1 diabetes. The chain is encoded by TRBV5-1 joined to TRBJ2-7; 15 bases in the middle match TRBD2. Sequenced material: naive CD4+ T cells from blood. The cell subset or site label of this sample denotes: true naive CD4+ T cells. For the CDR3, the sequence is CASSLPGTSGRYEQYF. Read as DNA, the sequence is TGCGCCAGCAGCTTACCAGGGACTAGCGGGAGGTACGAGCAGTACTTC.